A single sample gave rise to the 20 T cell receptor beta chains below, sequenced in a study of beta chain features in type 1 diabetes. General study points: Shorter TCRB CDR3s, moderately but significantly so, marked every one of the four CD4+ subsets in Type 1 diabetes patients.

The antigens of these receptors remain unknown. The entirety of the isolated RNA underwent reverse transcription, so expressed TCRB transcripts were sequenced. Method: immunoSEQ multiplex PCR; TCRdb's copy keeps in-frame clones and lacks some. The sample has about 740,000 clones, about an eighth seen once; the top ten hold 0.022%. Sequencing used naive CD4+ T cells from blood. These receptors all come from a man aged 18 to 29 with type 1 diabetes.

V usage is TRBV5-6 and J usage is TRBJ2-3; the D gene is possibly TRBD1 (5 bases). V was cut by 2 bases and J by 1 base, with 11 bases left in between. From germline, CDR1 is SGHDT and CDR2 YYEEEE. This CDR3 comprises 15 residues. The CDR3 nucleotides are TGTGCCAGCAGCTTTAGGGGATCAGGCACAGATACGCAGTATTTT. Protein product: CASSFRGSGTDTQYF.

V gene TRBV11-2 combines with J gene TRBJ2-2, with D possibly TRBD1 on 5 matching bases. Trimming took 0 bases from V and 0 from J, leaving 17 bases between them. This CDR3 contains 19 residues. Germline V lookup: CDR1 SGHAT, CDR2 FQNNGV. The CDR3 is CASSLDGLQGKANTGELFF. The CDR3 nucleotides read TGTGCCAGCAGCTTAGATGGGTTGCAGGGAAAAGCGAACACCGGGGAGCTGTTTTTT.

This clone appeared a few times. This chain uses TRBV14 with TRBJ1-2, with D unclear. CDR1 is SGHDN, CDR2 FVKESK, per germline. The CDR3 consists of 13 residues. The V gene lost 6 bases and the J gene lost 6 bases, with 14 bases spanning the gap. In DNA, the CDR3 is TGTGCCAGCAGAAGTCCCGGAAAACATGGCTACACCTTC. Translated, it gives CASRSPGKHGYTF. The variable domain in full, completed from reference TRBV14 and TRBJ1-2, reads EAGVTQFPSHSVIEKGQTVTLRCDPISGHDNLYWYRRVMGKEIKFLLHFVKESKQDESGMPNNRFLAERTGGTYSTLKVQPAELEDSGVYFCASRSPGKHGYTFGSGTRLTVV.

The chain carries TRBV30 and TRBJ1-4; D perhaps matches TRBD1 (5 bases). Germline-derived CDR1 and CDR2 are GTSNPN and SVGIG (reference sequence). CDR3 size: 13 residues. The V gene lost 0 bases and the J gene lost 7 bases, with 9 bases spanning the gap. The CDR3 nucleotides read TGTGCCTGGAGTGTACGAGGGGTTGAAAAACTGTTTTTT. Translated, it gives CAWSVRGVEKLFF.

V is TRBV29-1 and J is TRBJ2-3; 9 bases map to TRBD1. This CDR3 contains 15 residues. Germline CDR1 and CDR2: SQVTM and ANQGSEA. The V and J ends lost 6 bases and 2 bases, in that order; junction bases with no gene match: 9. The CDR3 region is CSVIGQGLSTDTQYF. The CDR3 DNA sequence: TGCAGCGTGATAGGACAGGGGCTTTCCACAGATACGCAGTATTTT.

The V and J genes are TRBV7-3 and TRBJ2-7, with TRBD1 identical over 8 bases. Per germline, CDR1 SGHTA and CDR2 FQGTGA. V lost 6 bases to trimming and J lost 2 bases; unmatched junction nucleotides: 6. The CDR3 runs 14 residues. The CDR3 DNA reads TGTGCCAGCAGGGCAGGACAGGGTCCCTACGAGCAGTACTTC. It translates to CASRAGQGPYEQYF.

There are a few counts of this clone. This sequence joins TRBV4-1 and TRBJ1-2, with D possibly TRBD1 on 6 matching bases. The CDR3 is 17 amino acids. CDR1 and CDR2 from the germline V gene are MGHRA and YSYEKL. V was trimmed by 0 bases and J by 3 bases, leaving 17 bases between them. For the CDR3, the DNA is TGCGCCAGCAGCCAAGACCAGGACAGAACCTTGGACTATGGCTACACCTTC. It specifies CASSQDQDRTLDYGYTF.

V usage is TRBV4-2 and J usage is TRBJ1-1; a weak D match, TRBD1 (5 bases). Germline V gives CDR1 LGHNA, CDR2 YNFKEQ. This CDR3 region has 13 residues. The V end lost 6 bases, the J end lost 4 bases, and 12 bases lay between the germline ends. The CDR3 DNA sequence: TGTGCCAGCAGAACTATTGGGGGCACTGAAGCTTTCTTT. As protein: CASRTIGGTEAFF.

The chain combines TRBV7-9 with TRBJ2-3; D gene unclear. Germline V gene lookup returns CDR1 SEHNR and CDR2 FQNEAQ (reference sequence). Trimming removed 5 bases at V and 5 bases at J, with 5 bases between. The CDR3 spans 11 residues. CDR3 amino acids: CASSREDTQYF. The CDR3 coding sequence is TGTGCCAGCAGCCGAGAAGATACGCAGTATTTT.

This chain connects TRBV6-5 to TRBJ2-4; perhaps D is TRBD1 or TRBD2 (6 bases each). The CDR3 spans 14 residues. The germline V gene encodes CDR1 MNHEY and CDR2 SVGAGI. Deletions cut 2 bases from V and 9 bases from J, with 14 bases between. CDR3 nucleotide sequence: TGTGCCAGCAGTTACGCGGGACAACAGGGCATTCAGTACTTC. The encoded protein is CASSYAGQQGIQYF.

The chain has TRBV5-1 and TRBJ1-1; 8 positions match TRBD1. V lost 5 bases to trimming and J lost 1 base; unmatched junction nucleotides: 10. The length of the CDR3 is 16 residues. Germline V CDR1 and CDR2: SGHRS, YFSETQ. The CDR3 DNA is TGCGCCAGCAGACCACAGGGGGTGGTCGGGAACACTGAAGCTTTCTTT. Translation: CASRPQGVVGNTEAFF.

This clone was seen a handful of times. The same CDR3 can be traced to other DNA sequences in this sample. This chain joins TRBV29-1 and TRBJ2-3; possible D gene TRBD2, 6 bases. Trimming removed 4 bases from V and 3 bases from J, with 11 bases in between. CDR3 length: 13 residues. Germline assignment: CDR1 SQVTM and CDR2 ANQGSEA. The CDR3 coding sequence is TGCAGCGTTGCAGCTGGGGGGACAGATACGCAGTATTTT. Translation: CSVAAGGTDTQYF.

This clone was seen a handful of times. The V call is TRBV29-1, the J call TRBJ1-1; a weak D match, TRBD1 (6 bases). The CDR3 spans 16 residues. V lost 7 bases and J lost 5, with 26 bases in between. In germline, CDR1 is SQVTM, CDR2 ANQGSEA. CDR3 DNA sequence: TGCAGCGCCCCTTTGGTGGGGGGCGCGAAGGGAACTGAAGCTTTCTTT. Translating gives CSAPLVGGAKGTEAFF.

The rearrangement links TRBV28 to TRBJ2-7, with 9 bases lining up with TRBD2. V shed 4 bases and J 2 bases; nucleotides not matched to a gene: 6. Germline CDR1 is MDHEN and CDR2 is SYDVKM. The length of the CDR3 is 15 residues. In DNA form, the CDR3 reads TGTGCCAGCAGTTCCCCAGCGGGGGGCCCCTACGAGCAGTACTTC. Protein: CASSSPAGGPYEQYF.

The rearrangement links TRBV7-8 to TRBJ1-1, with 9 bases lining up with TRBD1. V shed 7 bases and J 6 bases; nucleotides not matched to a gene: 12. The CDR3 loop spans 15 amino acids. Per germline, CDR1 SGHVS and CDR2 FQNEAQ. This CDR3 is CASKFLGQGLPEAFF. In DNA, the CDR3 is TGTGCCAGCAAATTCCTTGGACAGGGGCTGCCTGAAGCTTTCTTT.

Only a few counts were recorded for this clone. The sample contains more than one DNA sequence encoding this CDR3. The CDR3 reads CASSLNRDEQYF. The DNA for the CDR3 is TGTGCCAGCTCACTAAACAGGGACGAGCAGTACTTC. The chain is built from TRBV18 and TRBJ2-7; D is possibly TRBD1 (6 bases). Per the germline V gene, CDR1 is KGHSH and CDR2 is LQKENI. V was pared by 4 bases and J by 5 bases, with 9 bases between. This CDR3 comprises 12 residues.

V and J are TRBV29-1 and TRBJ1-5; D might be TRBD1 (5 bases). Germline CDR1 is SQVTM and CDR2 is ANQGSEA. V was clipped by 2 bases and J by 0 bases, with 23 bases between them. The CDR3 is 19 amino acids. The chain's CDR3 is CSVEWGGPRVYDSNQPQHF. CDR3 coding DNA: TGCAGCGTTGAATGGGGGGGACCGAGGGTTTACGATAGCAATCAGCCCCAGCATTTT.

This clone occurred a few times. The genes are TRBV30 and TRBJ1-2; D is unclear. Germline values: CDR1 GTSNPN, CDR2 SVGIG (reference sequence). The CDR3 covers 15 residues. V lost 0 bases and J lost 0, with 11 bases in between. Here the CDR3 reads CAWSVPGAANYGYTF. The CDR3 coding sequence is TGTGCCTGGAGTGTTCCCGGCGCCGCTAACTATGGCTACACCTTC.

This clone was observed a handful of times. The rearrangement links TRBV27 to TRBJ1-2; D is possibly TRBD1 (5 bases). This CDR3 is built from 15 residues. Germline V gene lookup returns CDR1 MNHEY and CDR2 SMNVEV (reference sequence). V was cut by 2 bases and J by 4 bases, with 14 bases left in between. CDR3 protein: CASSLSYGGIYGYTF. The CDR3 DNA sequence: TGTGCCAGCAGTTTAAGTTATGGGGGGATCTATGGCTACACCTTC.

In its sample, this clone was seen a few times. The chain uses TRBV7-3 and TRBJ1-2, with D perhaps TRBD1 (5 bases). The V end lost 5 bases, the J end lost 6 bases, and 13 bases lay between the germline ends. CDR1 is SGHTA and CDR2 is FQGTGA in the germline V gene. The CDR3 sequence is 13 residues long. The DNA of the CDR3 is TGTGCCAGCAGCCTCCCCGGGACCGATGGCTACACCTTC. Encoded protein: CASSLPGTDGYTF.